A selection of T cell receptor beta chains follows, all from one sample in a study of read filtering for tumor transcriptome and immune sequencing. From the reads, TCRdb called clonotypes with MiXCR, one entry per CDR3 protein. Here the sample spans under 40,000 distinct CDR3 sequences, around 15% being singletons. The sample was a population of CD138-negative cells sorted from bone marrow. Receptors were obtained from a donor aged 40 or over with multiple myeloma. Both conserved end residues are part of each CDR3. A D gene is named only where the DNA matches it firmly. Size tells how often a clone was seen (once, few, many) or the class of an expanded clone, and some rows leave it out.

clone_size	d_call	v_call	j_call	cdr3_nt	cdr3_aa
many	TRBD2	TRBV3-1	TRBJ2-7	TGTGCCAGCAGCGTGCCGGGACTAGCGGGTGTCGGGCAGTACTTC	CASSVPGLAGVGQYF
many	NA	TRBV10-3	TRBJ2-5	TGTGCCATAATGTCCGGGATCGGGGGGCCGCGGGAGACCCAGTACTTC	CAIMSGIGGPRETQYF
many	TRBD1	TRBV29-1	TRBJ2-6	TGCAGCGTTGGACAGGGGGCCGGGGCCAACGTCCTGACTTTC	CSVGQGAGANVLTF
many	NA	TRBV29-1	TRBJ2-2	TGCAGCGCTGGAAACAGGGGGGGCACCGGGGAGCTGTTTTTT	CSAGNRGGTGELFF
NA	NA	TRBV6-1	TRBJ1-2	TGTGCCAGCAGTAACGATCCGGGGCCGGGCTATGGCTACACCTTC	CASSNDPGPGYGYTF
many	TRBD1	TRBV7-2	TRBJ2-3	TGTGCCAGCAGTTTGATGACAGGGGGCTCAAATACGCAGTATTTT	CASSLMTGGSNTQYF
few	NA	TRBV11-3	TRBJ2-3	TGTGCCAGCGCCGGCAGGGGTCAAGATACGCAGTATTTT	CASAGRGQDTQYF
many	TRBD1	TRBV10-3	TRBJ2-1	TGTGCCATAGGGGACAGCCGATACAATGAGCAGTTCTTC	CAIGDSRYNEQFF
many	NA	TRBV5-1	TRBJ1-1	TGCGCCAGCAGCTCCGGGAGTGTGAACACTGAAGCTTTCTTT	CASSSGSVNTEAFF
NA	NA	TRBV5-1	TRBJ2-7	TGCGCCAGCAGCCTCGATCCACCCCAGTACGAGCAGTACTTC	CASSLDPPQYEQYF
many	NA	TRBV29-1	TRBJ2-5	TGCAGCGTACAGCCTCAAGAGACCCAGTACTTC	CSVQPQETQYF
many	TRBD1	TRBV28	TRBJ1-2	TGTGCCAGCAGTCCATGGACAGGGGGCGCGGGCGGCTACACCTTC	CASSPWTGGAGGYTF
many	NA	TRBV20-1	TRBJ1-5	TGCAGTGCCCTCGACCCGGACCGCAATCAGCCCCAGCATTTT	CSALDPDRNQPQHF
NA	NA	TRBV6-6	TRBJ2-1	TGTGCCAGCCTTCTATCGGGGGCCTCCTACAATGAGCAGTTCTTC	CASLLSGASYNEQFF
NA	NA	TRBV28	TRBJ2-1	TGTGCCTGCCGCTTTCGGGGCAATGAGCAGTTCTTC	CACRFRGNEQFF
many	NA	TRBV15	TRBJ1-2	TGTGCCACCAGCAGAGATAGTCAGGGGTCCTATGGCTACACCTTC	CATSRDSQGSYGYTF
many	NA	TRBV19	TRBJ1-1	TGTGCCACTGCCCGAGGGGCGAACACTGAAGCTTTCTTT	CATARGANTEAFF
many	NA	TRBV7-9	TRBJ1-1	TGTGCCAGCAGCAACAGGCAAGGCACTGAAGCTTTCTTT	CASSNRQGTEAFF
many	NA	TRBV12-3/TRBV12-4	TRBJ2-2	TGTGCCAGCATACGGCAGGGAGAGGCCGGGGAGCTGTTTTTT	CASIRQGEAGELFF
NA	TRBD2	TRBV20-1	TRBJ2-5	TGCAGTGCCTTTCCCCCGGGACTAGCAGTATACCAAGAGACCCAGTACTTC	CSAFPPGLAVYQETQYF
many	TRBD1	TRBV2	TRBJ2-5	TGTGCCAGCGACAGGGGGGAGACCCAGTACTTC	CASDRGETQYF
many	NA	TRBV28	TRBJ2-3	TGTGCCAGCAGTTTAGTTCTACCCCCAGATACGCAGTATTTT	CASSLVLPPDTQYF
NA	NA	TRBV15	TRBJ1-4	TGTGCCACCCGCAGAGGTGGAGGGGCTGGGGAAAAACTGTTTTTT	CATRRGGGAGEKLFF
many	NA	TRBV24-1	TRBJ2-5	TGTGCCACCAGTGATTTGTCGGCCCCAGGGACCCAGTACTTC	CATSDLSAPGTQYF
NA	NA	TRBV20-1	TRBJ2-1	TGCAGTGCTAGCCCCCTGAGAGCAAGCTCCTACAATGAGCAGTTCTTC	CSASPLRASSYNEQFF
many	NA	TRBV6-5	TRBJ2-4	TGTGCCAGCAGTTACTCGGTGGGTCCGGAAAACATTCAGTACTTC	CASSYSVGPENIQYF
once	NA	TRBV7-6	TRBJ2-2	TGTGCCGGCAGCGTTATTGACACCGGGGAGCCGTTCTTT	CAGSVIDTGEPFF
medium-sized	NA	TRBV19	TRBJ2-1	TGTGCCAGTAGTCCCCCGGGACTACGCAGGGGGCAGTTCTTC	CASSPPGLRRGQFF
many	TRBD1	TRBV20-1	TRBJ1-5	TGCAGTGCTAGGGACAGGGGTTACAATCAGCCCCAGCATTTT	CSARDRGYNQPQHF
NA	NA	TRBV3-1	TRBJ1-4	TGTGCCAGCAGCCATTCAGGGGCCCGGGGTGAAAAACTGTTTTTT	CASSHSGARGEKLFF
many	TRBD2	TRBV20-1	TRBJ2-7	TGCAGTGCTAATAGCGGGGCGACGGACGAGCAGTACTTC	CSANSGATDEQYF
many	NA	TRBV11-2	TRBJ1-2	TGTGCCAGCAGCTTAGCCGGCTATGGCTACACCTTC	CASSLAGYGYTF
many	NA	TRBV6-2/TRBV6-3	TRBJ1-1	TGTGCCAGCAGTTACGGCACGGCCACTGAAGCTTTCTTT	CASSYGTATEAFF
many	NA	TRBV29-1	TRBJ2-3	TGCAGCGTTGAAGAAGGGGCCGCCGAGTTCACAGATACGCAGTATTTT	CSVEEGAAEFTDTQYF
many	NA	TRBV5-1	TRBJ1-1	TGCGCCAGCCATCCCCCCGGGAACACTGAAGCTTTCTTT	CASHPPGNTEAFF
many	NA	TRBV6-6	TRBJ1-5	TGTGCCAGCAGTTCGGGTTCAGCGGCCCAGCATTTT	CASSSGSAAQHF
NA	TRBD2	TRBV6-2/TRBV6-3	TRBJ2-1	TGTGCCAGCAAGCTAGCGGGAGGCAATGAGCAGTTCTTC	CASKLAGGNEQFF
many	TRBD1	TRBV19	TRBJ1-5	TGTGCCAGTAGCATGACAGGGGAACGGGAAAATCAGCCCCAGCATTTT	CASSMTGERENQPQHF
many	NA	TRBV20-1	TRBJ1-5	TGCAGTGCTAGTAGGGGAGGCAATCAGCCCCAGCATTTT	CSASRGGNQPQHF
many	NA	TRBV7-6	TRBJ2-3	TGTGCCAGCAGCAAAAGACAGGGCACAGATACGCAGTATTTT	CASSKRQGTDTQYF
many	TRBD1	TRBV20-1	TRBJ1-1	TGCAGCCGTAACAGGGGGTACATGAACACTGAAGCTTTCTTT	CSRNRGYMNTEAFF
many	NA	TRBV7-2	TRBJ1-5	TGTGCCAGCAGCTTAGCAGGGTGGAATCAGCCCCAGCATTTT	CASSLAGWNQPQHF
many	NA	TRBV29-1	TRBJ2-1	TGCAGTTGGGGGTTAGGGACCTGGAACAATGAGCAGTTCTTC	CSWGLGTWNNEQFF
many	TRBD2	TRBV5-8	TRBJ2-7	TGTGCCAGCAGCTCCGGGAGCGGGGGGGCAAACGAGCAGTACTTC	CASSSGSGGANEQYF
many	TRBD1	TRBV4-2	TRBJ1-1	TGTGCCAGCAGCCAAAGTCAGGGGGAGAACACTGAAGCTTTCTTT	CASSQSQGENTEAFF
few	NA	TRBV20-1	TRBJ1-5	TGCAGTGCTAGCGCCATCCAGTCCTATAGCAATCAGACCCAGCGTTTT	CSASAIQSYSNQTQRF
many	NA	TRBV4-3	TRBJ2-1	TGCGCCAGCAGCCAAGGACGACGTAGTGAGCAGTTCTTC	CASSQGRRSEQFF
NA	TRBD2	TRBV6-2/TRBV6-3	TRBJ2-1	TGTGCCAGCAGTTCACCCGGGACTACAAATGAGCAGTTCTTC	CASSSPGTTNEQFF
many	NA	TRBV7-8	TRBJ1-6	TGTGCCAGCAGCCCTAGGACCTCCGGAACCAATTCACCCCTCCACTTT	CASSPRTSGTNSPLHF
NA	TRBD1	TRBV19	TRBJ2-5	TGTGCCGGTACTACGGGACAGGGGACGAAGACCCAGTACTTC	CAGTTGQGTKTQYF
NA	TRBD1	TRBV5-8	TRBJ2-2	TGTGCCAGCAGCCTGGGACAGGGATTCACCGGGGAGCTGTTTTTT	CASSLGQGFTGELFF
many	TRBD1	TRBV7-8	TRBJ2-5	TGTGCCAGCAGCTTCACGACAGGGCTAGGGAGCCAAGAGACCCAGTACTTC	CASSFTTGLGSQETQYF
many	NA	TRBV9	TRBJ2-2	TGTGCCAGCAGCGTAGCCAGAGCTATGGGGGAGCTGTTTTTT	CASSVARAMGELFF
many	NA	TRBV6-2/TRBV6-3	TRBJ2-1	TGTGCCAGCAGTTACTTGCTAAAGGGCCTTACCTCCTACAATGAGCAGTTCTTC	CASSYLLKGLTSYNEQFF
NA	TRBD2	TRBV4-2	TRBJ2-1	TGTGCCAGCGGACAAGGTAGCGGGGGGGTTATGGAGCAGTTCTTC	CASGQGSGGVMEQFF